This TCR beta chain was identified in a study of blood T cell repertoires in COVID-19. Study context: The United States, Italy and Spain provided the acute and convalescent COVID-19 samples. Sources were T cells, B-cell-depleted T cells, or PBMCs; the material itself was cDNA or gDNA.

The germline V gene has CDR1 GTSNPN and CDR2 SVGIG (reference sequence). V lost 2 bases and J 5 bases, leaving 7 bases between the germline ends. CDR3 length: 13 residues. Some clones are missing from TCRdb's copy, which holds only in-frame ones; the method was immunoSEQ multiplex PCR. The data show about 70,000 clones, 83% seen once. Seattle participants joined during active infection and were tracked over time. The TCR originated in a young man with COVID-19, enrolled during active disease. Sequenced material: peripheral blood. This chain uses TRBV30 with TRBJ1-6; unclear D gene. DNA for the CDR3: TGTGCCTGGAGTCCCGGGAATAATTCACCCCTCCACTTT. Its translation is CAWSPGNNSPLHF.